The 18 T cell receptor beta chains presented below share a single source sample, sequenced in a study of blood T cell repertoires in COVID-19. Profiled with immunoSEQ multiplex PCR; TCRdb holds only in-frame clones, not every one. The table records 160,000 or so clones, 65% to 90% of them present only once. Sequenced material: peripheral blood. All receptors derive from a human donor in a cohort sampled during active COVID-19.

This clone was observed a handful of times. The V call is TRBV11-3, the J call TRBJ2-1; D may be TRBD2 (6 bases). V lost 3 bases, J lost 7 bases, and 19 bases lay in between. The CDR3 spans 16 residues. Per the germline V gene, CDR1 is SGHNT and CDR2 is YENEEA. CDR3: CASSLSGGIIGNEQFF. CDR3 in DNA: TGTGCCAGCAGCTTGTCCGGGGGAATCATCGGGAATGAGCAGTTCTTC. The full variable domain, its missing parts supplied by reference TRBV11-3 and TRBJ2-1, is EAGVVQSPRYKIIEKKQPVAFWCNPISGHNTLYWYLQNLGQGPELLIRYENEEAVDDSQLPKDRFSAERLKGVDSTLKIQPAELGDSAVYLCASSLSGGIIGNEQFFGPGTRLTVL.

The chain is built from TRBV3-1 (or the pseudogene TRBV3-2) and TRBJ2-7; tentative D call: TRBD2 (8 bases). The CDR3 has 16 amino acids. Trimming took 4 bases from V and 4 from J, leaving 20 bases between them. The germline gives CDR1 LGHDT, CDR2 YNNKEL (reference sequence). The CDR3 here is CASSPQGGLGKYEQYF. The CDR3 DNA is TGTGCCAGCAGCCCCCAGGGGGGACTAGGCAAATACGAGCAGTACTTC.

This clone has just a few counts. This chain uses TRBV3-1 (or the pseudogene TRBV3-2) with TRBJ2-5, with TRBD2 matching 8 bases. Germline V gene lookup returns CDR1 LGHDT and CDR2 YNNKEL (reference sequence). The V and J ends lost 1 base and 6 bases, in that order; junction bases with no gene match: 4. This CDR3 comprises 14 residues. CDR3 sequence (DNA): TGTGCCAGCAGCCAAGCCCGGACTAGCCAGACCCAGTACTTC. This encodes CASSQARTSQTQYF.

J is TRBJ1-1 and V is TRBV18; 8 bases match TRBD1. V was pared by 1 base and J by 0 bases, with 1 base of the junction left unmatched. CDR1 and CDR2 (germline): KGHSH, LQKENI. This CDR3 is 15 amino acids long. In DNA, the CDR3 is TGTGCCAGCTCACCACGGACAGGGCTGAACACTGAAGCTTTCTTT. Translating gives CASSPRTGLNTEAFF. Together with reference TRBV18 and TRBJ1-1, the CDR3 gives the full variable domain: NAGVMQNPRHLVRRRGQEARLRCSPMKGHSHVYWYRQLPEEGLKFMVYLQKENIIDESGMPKERFSAEFPKEGPSILRIQQVVRGDSAAYFCASSPRTGLNTEAFFGQGTRLTVV.

The CDR3 is CASSLWTVSYEQYF. For the CDR3, the DNA is TGTGCCAGCAGCTTGTGGACTGTATCCTACGAGCAGTACTTC. The chain combines TRBV7-9 with TRBJ2-7; D might be TRBD2 (5 bases). Germline assignment: CDR1 SEHNR and CDR2 FQNEAQ (reference sequence). The CDR3 consists of 14 residues. V lost 3 bases and J lost 1, with 10 bases in between.

This chain joins TRBV5-1 and TRBJ2-5; D gene uncertain. There are 12 residues in the CDR3. Germline lookup yields CDR1 SGHRS and CDR2 YFSETQ. Trimming stripped 6 bases from V and 2 bases from J, with 8 bases between. CDR3 amino acids: CASKRNQETQYF. CDR3 nucleotides: TGCGCCAGCAAGAGGAATCAAGAGACCCAGTACTTC.

The chain employs TRBV6-5 and TRBJ2-3; D unclear. CDR1 and CDR2 (germline): MNHEY, SVGAGI. Trimming cost V 0 bases and J 6 bases, with 7 bases left between them. The CDR3 covers 13 residues. The CDR3 loop reads CASSYSTWDTQYF. Here the CDR3 DNA reads TGTGCCAGCAGTTACTCGACTTGGGATACGCAGTATTTT.

The gene calls are TRBV28 and TRBJ2-7, with 7 positions matching TRBD2. V lost 7 bases and J lost 4; bases outside the gene matches: 13. Germline lookup yields CDR1 MDHEN and CDR2 SYDVKM. This CDR3 comprises 15 residues. CDR3 protein: CASKGRDYSLYEQYF. The CDR3 nucleotides read TGTGCCAGCAAGGGCAGGGACTACTCCCTTTACGAGCAGTACTTC.

V usage is TRBV3-1 (or the pseudogene TRBV3-2) and J usage is TRBJ2-2, with D possibly TRBD2 on 5 matching bases. V shed 4 bases and J shed 1 base, with 10 bases lying between them. CDR3 length: 15 amino acids. Germline V CDR1 and CDR2: LGHDT, YNNKEL (reference sequence). The chain's CDR3 is CASSRSGGNTGELFF. CDR3 in DNA: TGTGCCAGCAGCCGGAGCGGAGGGAACACCGGGGAGCTGTTTTTT.

The V gene is TRBV5-4, the J gene TRBJ2-5; D is possibly TRBD1 (10 bases). V shed 4 bases and J shed 5 bases, with 30 bases lying between them. Germline V gene data show CDR1 as SGHNT and CDR2 as YYREEE (reference sequence). This CDR3 spans 19 amino acids. This CDR3 is CASSTWTGGFERGVETQYF. For the CDR3, the DNA is TGTGCCAGCAGCACCTGGACAGGGGGTTTCGAGCGGGGGGTCGAGACCCAGTACTTC. Full variable domain (missing parts from reference TRBV5-4 and TRBJ2-5): ETGVTQSPTHLIKTRGQQVTLRCSSQSGHNTVSWYQQALGQGPQFIFQYYREEENGRGNFPPRFSGLQFPNYSSELNVNALELDDSALYLCASSTWTGGFERGVETQYFGPGTRLLVL.

The gene calls are TRBV7-2 and TRBJ2-1; D unresolved. The CDR3 covers 15 residues. From germline, CDR1 is SGHTA and CDR2 FQGNSA. V lost 1 base and J 0 bases, leaving 7 bases between the germline ends. The DNA of the CDR3 is TGTGCCAGCAGCTTAGAAGTACTCTCCTACAATGAGCAGTTCTTC. Protein: CASSLEVLSYNEQFF.

This chain connects TRBV24-1 to TRBJ1-1, with 9 bases aligning to TRBD1. V lost 4 bases and J lost 3; bases outside the gene matches: 5. CDR1 and CDR2 (germline): KGHDR, SFDVKD. This CDR3 is built from 15 residues. CDR3 sequence: CATSEGTGRDTEAFF. As DNA, the CDR3 is TGTGCCACCAGTGAGGGGACAGGGAGGGACACTGAAGCTTTCTTT.

The chain uses TRBV11-2 and TRBJ2-6, with TRBD2 matching over 7 bases. The CDR3 has 16 amino acids. CDR1 is SGHAT, CDR2 FQNNGV, per germline. The trim removed 5 bases at V and 3 bases at J, leaving 7 bases unmatched. The CDR3: CASSHPRGVGANVLTF. The CDR3 DNA reads as TGTGCCAGCAGCCACCCCCGGGGGGTTGGGGCCAACGTCCTGACTTTC.

With regard to this clone: Sequence at one end of the junction differs from germline and may be a read error. The rearrangement joins TRBV6-1 to TRBJ2-7, with no clear D. Germline V lookup: CDR1 MNHNS, CDR2 SASEGT. CDR3 length: 14 residues. The CDR3 nucleotides are TGTGCCAGCAGCGAAGCCATGACATCCTACGAGCAGTACTTC. Its translation is CASSEAMTSYEQYF.

The rearrangement uses TRBV19 and TRBJ2-7; 9 bases fit TRBD2. Germline trimming cut 2 bases from V and 4 bases from J; bases unmatched to any gene: 6. CDR1 is LNHDA and CDR2 is SQIVND in the germline V gene (reference sequence). The CDR3 is 15 amino acids. CDR3 in amino acids: CASSISLAGRYEQYF. CDR3 nucleotide sequence: TGTGCCAGTAGTATAAGTCTAGCGGGAAGGTACGAGCAGTACTTC. The full variable domain, with the rest looked up from reference TRBV19 and TRBJ2-7, is DGGITQSPKYLFRKEGQNVTLSCEQNLNHDAMYWYRQDPGQGLRLIYYSQIVNDFQKGDIAEGYSVSREKKESFPLTVTSAQKNPTAFYLCASSISLAGRYEQYFGPGTRLTVT.

This clone was detected a few times. The chain couples TRBV6-2 or TRBV6-3 to TRBJ1-1; a possible D gene is TRBD1 (5 bases). Trimming removed 2 bases at V and 4 bases at J, with 17 bases between. CDR1 and CDR2 (germline): MNHEY, SVGEGT. The CDR3 loop spans 16 amino acids. CDR3 loop: CASSYTSGRVSTEAFF. The CDR3 DNA reads as TGTGCCAGCAGTTACACCTCAGGGAGGGTGAGCACTGAAGCTTTCTTT.

The V gene is TRBV7-2, the J gene TRBJ1-2; tentative D call: TRBD1 (5 bases). The CDR3 has 14 amino acids. Germline CDR1 SGHTA, CDR2 FQGNSA. The ends were cut back, 5 bases at V and 7 bases at J, with 17 bases in the middle. CDR3 in amino acids: CASSPPAGWGGYTF. DNA of the CDR3: TGTGCCAGCAGCCCCCCGGCAGGGTGGGGTGGCTACACCTTC.

V gene TRBV28 combines with J gene TRBJ2-2; tentatively, D is TRBD2 (5 bases). V was trimmed by 6 bases and J by 3 bases, leaving 14 bases between them. The CDR3 spans 15 residues. Germline assignment: CDR1 MDHEN and CDR2 SYDVKM. For the CDR3, the DNA is TGTGCCAGCAGCCACGGAGGAGCATACACCGGGGAGCTGTTTTTT. Its protein is CASSHGGAYTGELFF.